One sample yielded the 27 T cell receptor beta chains listed below, sequenced in a study of shared clonotypes between healthy human individuals. Assay used: immunoSEQ multiplex PCR; TCRdb lists only in-frame clones, some missing. The sample consists of about 510,000 clones, almost 97% of them appearing once. The specimen sequenced was naive CD4+ T cells sorted from blood. Described subset: CD45RA+ positively selected. These receptors originate from a woman aged 25 to 39 in good health.

This clone appeared once. This chain uses TRBV5-5 with TRBJ2-4; D ambiguous. The V gene's germline CDR1 is SGHKS and CDR2 YYEKEE (reference sequence). V lost 5 bases, J lost 0 bases, and 9 bases lay in between. The CDR3 length is 14 residues. The CDR3 DNA follows: TGTGCCAGCAGGAACCCGCTAGCCAAAAACATTCAGTACTTC. This gives the protein CASRNPLAKNIQYF.

The CDR3 DNA reads as TGTGCCAGTAGTATAGTGGCTAGCGGGGCCTCCTACGAGCAGTACTTC. Protein sequence: CASSIVASGASYEQYF. V is TRBV19 and J is TRBJ2-7, with 9 positions matching TRBD2. The CDR3 runs to 16 residues. Germline V CDR1 and CDR2: LNHDA, SQIVND (reference sequence). With V trimmed by 1 base and J by 0 bases, 4 bases remained unmatched.

The rearrangement joins TRBV4-1 to TRBJ2-1, with D possibly matching TRBD2 (5 bases). Trimming pared 7 bases from V and 7 bases from J, leaving 23 bases between. This CDR3 comprises 16 residues. CDR1 and CDR2 (germline): MGHRA, YSYEKL. The CDR3 DNA reads TGCGCCAGCACCCTCAAGCGGTCTAGTTCGTGGAATGAGCAGTTCTTC. Translated: CASTLKRSSSWNEQFF.

The chain combines TRBV28 with TRBJ1-5; a possible D gene is TRBD1 (5 bases). Between the trimmed V and J ends, which lost 6 bases and 0 bases, there was a span of 9 bases. The CDR3 length is 14 residues. CDR1 and CDR2 (germline): MDHEN, SYDVKM. The DNA of the CDR3 is TGTGCCAGCAGACAGGTCTATAGCAATCAGCCCCAGCATTTT. Its translation: CASRQVYSNQPQHF. Full variable domain (remainder filled in from reference TRBV28 and TRBJ1-5): DVKVTQSSRYLVKRTGEKVFLECVQDMDHENMFWYRQDPGLGLRLIYFSYDVKMKEKGDIPEGYSVSREKKERFSLILESASTNQTSMYLCASRQVYSNQPQHFGDGTRLSIL.

The chain carries TRBV19 and TRBJ1-6; 7 bases agree with TRBD1. The V gene's germline CDR1 is LNHDA and CDR2 SQIVND (reference sequence). The trim removed 5 bases at V and 0 bases at J, leaving 4 bases unmatched. The CDR3 totals 16 residues. This CDR3 is CASSRTGGSYNSPLHF. The CDR3 bases are TGTGCCAGTAGTCGGACAGGCGGCTCCTATAATTCACCCCTCCACTTT.

The chain uses TRBV18 and TRBJ2-1; 10 bases are shared with TRBD2. Germline V gene sequence: CDR1 KGHSH, CDR2 LQKENI. The V segment lost 1 base and the J segment 3 bases; nucleotides outside the gene matches: 3. The CDR3 totals 16 residues. The CDR3 is CASSPQREGNYNEQFF. The CDR3, as DNA: TGTGCCAGCTCACCACAGCGGGAGGGGAACTACAATGAGCAGTTCTTC.

V gene TRBV10-1 combines with J gene TRBJ2-2; no definite D call. The germline gives CDR1 WNHNN, CDR2 SYGVQD (reference sequence). Trimming cost V 0 bases and J 4 bases, with 15 bases left between them. CDR3 size: 17 residues. CDR3 DNA sequence: TGCGCCAGCAGTGAGTCTAAGGTGAAAGGGTCCACCGGGGAGCTGTTTTTT. Amino acids: CASSESKVKGSTGELFF.

The CDR3 here is CASSRWTGAGLAGGPGEQYF. Here the CDR3 DNA reads TGCGCCAGCAGCCGATGGACAGGGGCAGGACTAGCGGGAGGGCCGGGGGAGCAGTACTTC. The rearrangement joins TRBV5-1 to TRBJ2-7, with 15 bases fitting TRBD2. This CDR3 is built from 20 residues. Unmatched junction bases numbered 21, after V lost 4 bases and J lost 7 bases. The V gene's germline CDR1 is SGHRS and CDR2 YFSETQ.

This clone has just one count. This chain connects TRBV7-9 to TRBJ1-3, with unresolved D. Germline V gives CDR1 SEHNR, CDR2 FQNEAQ (reference sequence). V lost 1 base, J lost 0 bases, and 13 bases lay in between. CDR3 length: 17 amino acids. CDR3 DNA: TGTGCCAGCAGCTTAGAGTGGCCAGCCAGCTCTGGAAACACCATATATTTT. It is translated as CASSLEWPASSGNTIYF.

This clone appeared a single time. The CDR3 loop reads CASSETRNTEAFF. The CDR3 coding sequence is TGTGCCAGCTCAGAAACAAGGAACACTGAAGCTTTCTTT. The genes are TRBV18 and TRBJ1-1; the D is unclear. The CDR3 spans 13 residues. Trimming removed 5 bases at V and 1 base at J, with 8 bases between. Germline V CDR1 and CDR2: KGHSH, LQKENI. Combining the CDR3 with reference TRBV18 and TRBJ1-1 gives the whole variable domain NAGVMQNPRHLVRRRGQEARLRCSPMKGHSHVYWYRQLPEEGLKFMVYLQKENIIDESGMPKERFSAEFPKEGPSILRIQQVVRGDSAAYFCASSETRNTEAFFGQGTRLTVV.

The V and J genes are TRBV5-1 and TRBJ1-1; possible D gene TRBD1, 6 bases. V was cut by 0 bases and J by 5 bases, with 14 bases left in between. This CDR3 has 15 residues. Germline CDR1 SGHRS, CDR2 YFSETQ. The chain's CDR3 is CASSLVPGAGTEAFF. The CDR3 DNA reads TGCGCCAGCAGCTTGGTCCCAGGGGCTGGGACTGAAGCTTTCTTT.

This sequence joins TRBV19 and TRBJ2-1; 9 positions match TRBD2. Trimming removed 5 bases from V and 0 bases from J; junction bases left unmatched: 8. Germline V lookup: CDR1 LNHDA, CDR2 SQIVND (reference sequence). The CDR3 sequence is 17 residues long. The CDR3 nucleotides are TGTGCCAGTAGTCCAAGGGCTAGCGGGATCTCCTACAATGAGCAGTTCTTC. This gives the protein CASSPRASGISYNEQFF.

The gene calls are TRBV4-2 and TRBJ1-2, with 7 positions matching TRBD1. Trimming removed 5 bases from V and 4 bases from J; junction bases left unmatched: 7. The length of the CDR3 is 14 residues. Germline lookup yields CDR1 LGHNA and CDR2 YNFKEQ. The CDR3 protein is CASSLAGTVYGYTF. Written as DNA, the CDR3 is TGTGCCAGCAGCTTGGCCGGGACAGTCTATGGCTACACCTTC.

V is TRBV4-1 and J is TRBJ2-2; 9 bases are a match to TRBD2. Per germline, CDR1 MGHRA and CDR2 YSYEKL. Trimming at V came to 3 bases and at J to 4 bases, leaving 9 bases not matched to a gene. The CDR3 loop spans 17 amino acids. The CDR3 DNA reads TGCGCCAGCAGCCATGGGTGGGTTAGCGGGGGCACCGGGGAGCTGTTTTTT. Encoded protein: CASSHGWVSGGTGELFF.

J is TRBJ1-1 and V is TRBV5-6; D not certain. Trimming stripped 2 bases from V and 1 base from J, with 6 bases between. The germline V gene has CDR1 SGHDT and CDR2 YYEEEE. This CDR3 comprises 13 residues. This CDR3 reads CASSFYGNTEAFF. The CDR3 DNA reads TGTGCCAGCAGCTTTTACGGGAACACTGAAGCTTTCTTT.

About this clone: A read error may account for a junction end that differs from germline. The gene calls are TRBV9 and TRBJ2-4; D perhaps matches TRBD1 (6 bases). The CDR3 is 13 residues long. Germline CDR1 reads SGDLS; CDR2 reads YYNGEE. The CDR3 nucleotides are TGTGCCAGCAGCGTAGTAGGGAGCGGACAGATACACTTC. Its protein is CASSVVGSGQIHF. The complete variable domain, with remaining parts taken from reference TRBV9 and TRBJ2-4, reads DSGVTQTPKHLITATGQRVTLRCSPRSGDLSVYWYQQSLDQGLQFLIQYYNGEERAKGNILERFSAQQFPDLHSELNLSSLELGDSALYFCASSVVGSGQIHFGAGTRLSVL.

V and J are TRBV11-2 and TRBJ2-3, with 16 positions matching TRBD2. CDR1 is SGHAT and CDR2 is FQNNGV in the germline V gene. The junction had 7 bases not matched to a gene; V was cut back by 4 bases and J by 6 bases. The CDR3 spans 17 residues. The CDR3 protein is CASSSMGLAGGSDTQYF. CDR3 sequence (DNA): TGTGCCAGCAGCTCCATGGGACTAGCGGGAGGGTCCGATACGCAGTATTTT.

J is TRBJ2-1 and V is TRBV6-5; TRBD1 aligns across 9 bases. V trimming: 6 bases; J trimming: 6 bases; junction bases outside the gene matches: 3. The CDR3 is made up of 13 amino acids. CDR1 and CDR2 from the germline V gene are MNHEY and SVGAGI. The CDR3 loop reads CASRTGGGNEQFF. CDR3 coding DNA: TGTGCCAGCAGGACAGGGGGGGGCAATGAGCAGTTCTTC.

The V gene is TRBV4-1, the J gene TRBJ2-7, with TRBD1 matching 7 bases. The CDR3 has 18 amino acids. Germline V gene data show CDR1 as MGHRA and CDR2 as YSYEKL. Trimming removed 4 bases from V and 0 bases from J; junction bases left unmatched: 15. CDR3 loop: CASSLGQANSLDSYEQYF. The CDR3 DNA follows: TGCGCCAGCAGCCTCGGACAGGCTAACTCCCTTGACTCCTACGAGCAGTACTTC.

The chain couples TRBV11-2 to TRBJ2-7; TRBD2 matches 7 bases. CDR3 size: 17 residues. CDR1 and CDR2 (germline): SGHAT, FQNNGV. The V segment lost 5 bases and the J segment 7 bases; nucleotides outside the gene matches: 20. In DNA, the CDR3 is TGTGCCAGCAGCCATTTCGGACTGAGGACTAGGAGTTATGAGCAGTACTTC. Encoded protein: CASSHFGLRTRSYEQYF.

The chain uses TRBV7-3 and TRBJ2-1; 9 bases map to TRBD2. Trimming took 2 bases from V and 9 from J; bases not matched to a gene: 8. The CDR3 covers 15 residues. The germline CDR1 and CDR2 sequences are SGHTA and FQGTGA. The CDR3 DNA reads as TGTGCCAGCAGCTTAGAACTAGCGGGTTTACCTGAGCAGTTCTTC. Its protein product is CASSLELAGLPEQFF. Combining the CDR3 with reference TRBV7-3 and TRBJ2-1 gives the whole variable domain GAGVSQTPSNKVTEKGKYVELRCDPISGHTALYWYRQSLGQGPEFLIYFQGTGAADDSGLPNDRFFAVRPEGSVSTLKIQRTERGDSAVYLCASSLELAGLPEQFFGPGTRLTVL.

The V and J genes are TRBV7-2 and TRBJ2-7; TRBD1 matches at 11 bases. The V gene's germline CDR1 is SGHTA and CDR2 FQGNSA. Trimming removed 5 bases from V and 2 bases from J; junction bases left unmatched: 5. The CDR3 totals 15 residues. The CDR3 spells CASSQRDRGTYEQYF. For the CDR3, the DNA is TGTGCCAGCAGCCAACGGGACAGGGGGACCTACGAGCAGTACTTC.

The chain couples TRBV28 to TRBJ1-2; 7 nucleotides line up with TRBD1. The V and J ends lost 2 bases and 4 bases, in that order; junction bases with no gene match: 7. Per the germline V gene, CDR1 is MDHEN and CDR2 is SYDVKM. There are 15 residues in the CDR3. CDR3 DNA sequence: TGTGCCAGCAGTTTAGGGACAGCCGCGGGCTATGGCTACACCTTC. Translated: CASSLGTAAGYGYTF.

This clone was counted a single time. This chain links TRBV18 with TRBJ2-7; TRBD2 agrees at 11 bases. V was pared by 2 bases and J by 7 bases, with 7 bases of the junction left unmatched. The CDR3 loop spans 15 amino acids. Looked up from germline, CDR1 is KGHSH and CDR2 is LQKENI. Here the CDR3 reads CASSPDGLAGGEQYF. In DNA form, the CDR3 reads TGTGCCAGCTCACCAGATGGATTAGCGGGAGGGGAGCAGTACTTC.

The gene calls are TRBV6-4 and TRBJ2-3; the match to TRBD2 covers 10 bases. The V segment lost 4 bases and the J segment 2 bases; nucleotides outside the gene matches: 15. CDR1 MRHNA and CDR2 SNTAGT come from the germline V gene. CDR3 size: 19 residues. The CDR3 is CASSATPPLAGEPTDTQYF. CDR3 DNA: TGTGCCAGCAGTGCGACCCCCCCTCTAGCGGGAGAACCCACAGATACGCAGTATTTT.

The CDR3 is CASRAVGELFF. The CDR3 coding sequence is TGTGCCAGCCGTGCAGTCGGGGAGCTGTTTTTT. V is TRBV19 and J is TRBJ2-2; no clear D gene. The germline CDR1 and CDR2 sequences are LNHDA and SQIVND (reference sequence). V lost 9 bases and J lost 7, with 9 bases in between. The CDR3 totals 11 residues.

The rearrangement joins TRBV28 to TRBJ2-7; 9 bases are a match to TRBD1. Germline V gene data show CDR1 as MDHEN and CDR2 as SYDVKM. There are 15 residues in the CDR3. Unmatched junction bases numbered 6, after V lost 6 bases and J lost 0 bases. This CDR3 reads CASRGTGSYSYEQYF. The CDR3 DNA follows: TGTGCCAGCAGAGGGACAGGGAGCTACTCCTACGAGCAGTACTTC.